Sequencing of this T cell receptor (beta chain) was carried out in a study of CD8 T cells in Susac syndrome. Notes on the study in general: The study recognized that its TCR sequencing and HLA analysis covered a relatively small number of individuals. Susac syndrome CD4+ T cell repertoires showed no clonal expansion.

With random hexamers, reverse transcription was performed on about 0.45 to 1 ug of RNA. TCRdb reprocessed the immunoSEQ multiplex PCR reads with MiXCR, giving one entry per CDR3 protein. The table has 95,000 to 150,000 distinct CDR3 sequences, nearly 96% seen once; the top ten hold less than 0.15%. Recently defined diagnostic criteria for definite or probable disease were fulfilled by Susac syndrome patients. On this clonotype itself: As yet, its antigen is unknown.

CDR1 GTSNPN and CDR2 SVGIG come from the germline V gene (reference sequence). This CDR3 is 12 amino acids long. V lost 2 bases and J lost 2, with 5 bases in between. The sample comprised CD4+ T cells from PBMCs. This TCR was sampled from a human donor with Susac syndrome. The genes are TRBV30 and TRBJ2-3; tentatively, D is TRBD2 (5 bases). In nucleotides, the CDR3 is TGTGCCTGGAGTCTAGCCACAGATACGCAGTATTTT. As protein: CAWSLATDTQYF. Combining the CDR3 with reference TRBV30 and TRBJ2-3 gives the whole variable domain SQTIHQWPATLVQPVGSPLSLECTVEGTSNPNLYWYRQAAGRGLQLLFYSVGIGQISSEVPQNLSASRPQDRQFILSSKKLLLSDSGFYLCAWSLATDTQYFGPGTRLTVL.